This entry concerns a single T cell receptor beta chain. This entry is derived from a study of shared T cell receptors in the human thymus. Germline values: CDR1 MDHEN, CDR2 SYDVKM. V lost 4 bases, J lost 7 bases, and 5 bases stayed unmatched. CDR3 size: 14 residues. The table came from immunoSEQ multiplex PCR; TCRdb's copy has only in-frame clones and leaves some out. This table has some 660,000 clones, over 75% appearing once. The same specimen was also included in a second study, on human thymus T cells. As reported in that work: Highly overlapping thymic repertoires among unrelated individuals were reported in related research.

The source of this sequence is a boy under three years old with a congenital heart defect. Sample: thymocytes. The chain is built from TRBV28 and TRBJ1-5, with 9 positions matching TRBD1. This chain's CDR3 is CASSSGQGEQPQHF. As DNA, the CDR3 is TGTGCCAGCAGTTCGGGACAGGGTGAACAGCCCCAGCATTTT.